The rows below give T cell receptor beta chains drawn from one sample of a study of T cell changes during pregnancy in multiple sclerosis. Clones were read by immunoSEQ multiplex PCR, and TCRdb kept only the in-frame ones, dropping some. The sample consists of 35,000 to 50,000 clones, roughly 92% of them appearing once. This material consisted of CD4+ T cells from peripheral blood mononuclear cells, taken in the first trimester of pregnancy. These receptor sequences come from a female donor with multiple sclerosis, enrolled in a pregnancy study. Each CDR3 is given with its conserved first and last residue. D genes are given only for firm matches. Where a row states a size, it is once, few, many or the class of an expanded clone; other rows omit it.

D: .
J: TRBJ2-7
V: TRBV11-2
size: .
CDR3: CASSLSLSPLRFKEQYF
DNA: TGTGCCAGCAGCTTGTCCCTGAGTCCCCTGCGGTTTAAAGAGCAGTACTTC

D: TRBD1
J: TRBJ1-2
V: TRBV19
size: .
CDR3: CASSETGDYGYTF
DNA: TGTGCCAGTAGTGAGACAGGGGACTATGGCTACACCTTC

D: TRBD2
J: TRBJ2-3
V: TRBV30
size: .
CDR3: CASSGNTDTQYF
DNA: TGTGCCTCTAGCGGAAACACAGATACGCAGTATTTT

D: .
J: TRBJ1-2
V: TRBV6-5
size: .
CDR3: CASGQTNYGYTF
DNA: TGTGCCAGCGGACAGACTAACTATGGCTACACCTTC

D: TRBD2
J: TRBJ2-6
V: TRBV28
size: .
CDR3: CASRPGTIGSGANVLTF
DNA: TGTGCCAGCAGACCGGGGACTATAGGTTCTGGGGCCAACGTCCTGACTTTC

D: TRBD2
J: TRBJ2-2
V: TRBV5-1
size: .
CDR3: CASSSPRGTSGSNTGELFF
DNA: TGCGCCAGCAGCTCCCCTCGAGGGACTAGCGGGAGTAACACCGGGGAGCTGTTTTTT

D: .
J: TRBJ1-5
V: TRBV5-4
size: .
CDR3: CASGRAQPQHF
DNA: TGTGCCAGTGGCAGGGCCCAGCCCCAGCATTTT

D: .
J: TRBJ1-1
V: TRBV6-5
size: .
CDR3: CASSYRGGALNTEAFF
DNA: TGTGCCAGCAGTTACAGGGGGGGAGCACTGAACACTGAAGCTTTCTTT

D: .
J: TRBJ2-2
V: TRBV11-2
size: once
CDR3: CASSPAGLQLFF
DNA: TGTGCCAGCAGCCCAGCCGGACTGCAGCTGTTTTTT

D: TRBD1
J: TRBJ1-2
V: TRBV7-2
size: .
CDR3: CASSRGTVRGYTF
DNA: TGTGCCAGCAGCCGTGGGACAGTTAGAGGCTACACCTTC

D: TRBD1
J: TRBJ2-3
V: TRBV5-1
size: .
CDR3: CASSSGTGFTDTQYF
DNA: TGCGCCAGCAGCAGCGGGACAGGGTTCACAGATACGCAGTATTTT

D: TRBD2
J: TRBJ2-7
V: TRBV7-2
size: .
CDR3: CASSTHGLVAYEQYF
DNA: TGTGCCAGCAGCACCCACGGACTAGTAGCCTACGAGCAGTACTTC

D: TRBD2
J: TRBJ2-7
V: TRBV15
size: .
CDR3: CATSSESGLVGAQQYF
DNA: TGTGCCACCAGCAGTGAATCGGGACTAGTGGGTGCGCAGCAGTACTTC

D: .
J: TRBJ2-2
V: TRBV7-6
size: .
CDR3: CASSLGQLHTGELFF
DNA: TGTGCCAGCAGCTTAGGACAACTGCACACCGGGGAGCTGTTTTTT

D: .
J: TRBJ1-2
V: TRBV28
size: .
CDR3: CASDTGSYGYTF
DNA: TGTGCCAGCGATACAGGGTCCTATGGCTACACCTTC

D: .
J: TRBJ1-2
V: TRBV7-2
size: .
CDR3: CASSKDTYGYTF
DNA: TGTGCCAGCAGCAAAGACACCTATGGCTACACCTTC

D: .
J: TRBJ2-5
V: TRBV7-9
size: .
CDR3: CAGVRDFQETQYF
DNA: TGTGCCGGAGTAAGGGACTTCCAAGAGACCCAGTACTTC

D: .
J: TRBJ1-4
V: TRBV25-1
size: .
CDR3: CASSEVGGGEKLFF
DNA: TGTGCCAGCAGTGAAGTCGGGGGTGGAGAAAAACTGTTTTTT

D: TRBD1
J: TRBJ2-2
V: TRBV2
size: .
CDR3: CASRMDRGRTGELFF
DNA: TGTGCCAGCAGGATGGACAGGGGGAGGACCGGGGAGCTGTTTTTT

D: .
J: TRBJ2-2
V: TRBV4-1
size: .
CDR3: CASSQDKGRLPLGTGELFF
DNA: TGCGCCAGCAGCCAAGATAAAGGGAGGCTACCCCTGGGCACCGGGGAGCTGTTTTTT

D: TRBD2
J: TRBJ2-1
V: TRBV19
size: .
CDR3: CASSRSTLAGVFYNEQFF
DNA: TGTGCCAGTAGCCGTTCCACCTTAGCGGGAGTATTCTACAATGAGCAGTTCTTC

D: TRBD1
J: TRBJ2-7
V: TRBV10-3
size: once
CDR3: CAIRPGTGSYEQYF
DNA: TGTGCCATCAGACCCGGGACAGGGTCCTACGAGCAGTACTTC

D: .
J: TRBJ2-3
V: TRBV5-1
size: .
CDR3: CASSLGLAGILDTQYF
DNA: TGCGCCAGCAGCCTTGGATTGGCAGGGATATTGGATACGCAGTATTTT

D: .
J: TRBJ2-7
V: TRBV27
size: .
CDR3: CASSHNKVAYEQYF
DNA: TGTGCCAGCAGTCACAACAAAGTGGCCTACGAGCAGTACTTC

D: .
J: TRBJ2-3
V: TRBV30
size: .
CDR3: CAWSVSRTDTQYF
DNA: TGTGCCTGGAGTGTCAGTCGCACAGATACGCAGTATTTT

D: TRBD1
J: TRBJ2-3
V: TRBV10-3
size: .
CDR3: CATAGGAYTQYF
DNA: TGTGCCACGGCAGGGGGCGCGTATACGCAGTATTTT

D: .
J: TRBJ1-2
V: TRBV5-6
size: once
CDR3: CASSPTDRPNYGYTF
DNA: TGTGCCAGCAGCCCTACAGACAGACCTAACTATGGCTACACCTTC

D: TRBD1
J: TRBJ1-2
V: TRBV19
size: .
CDR3: CASSIVQGAPYGYTF
DNA: TGTGCCAGTAGTATCGTCCAGGGGGCCCCCTATGGCTACACCTTC

D: .
J: TRBJ1-1
V: TRBV7-3
size: .
CDR3: CASSLDTLNTEAFF
DNA: TGTGCCAGCAGCTTGGACACTTTGAACACTGAAGCTTTCTTT

D: .
J: TRBJ1-5
V: TRBV19
size: .
CDR3: CASSTGSGGQPQHF
DNA: TGTGCCAGTAGTACAGGGTCGGGAGGACAGCCCCAGCATTTT

D: .
J: TRBJ2-1
V: TRBV7-9
size: .
CDR3: CASSIQGFSEQFF
DNA: TGTGCCAGCAGCATACAGGGATTCAGTGAGCAGTTCTTC

D: .
J: TRBJ1-1
V: TRBV9
size: .
CDR3: CASSVAPRTGYPYTEAFF
DNA: TGTGCCAGCAGCGTAGCACCCCGAACAGGGTACCCTTACACTGAAGCTTTCTTT

D: .
J: TRBJ2-6
V: TRBV18
size: .
CDR3: CASSPEVPSSGANVLTF
DNA: TGTGCCAGCTCACCGGAGGTTCCCAGCTCTGGGGCCAACGTCCTGACTTTC

D: TRBD1
J: TRBJ2-1
V: TRBV7-9
size: .
CDR3: CASSLDRGNEQFF
DNA: TGTGCCAGCAGCTTGGACAGGGGAAATGAGCAGTTCTTC

D: TRBD2
J: TRBJ2-2
V: TRBV15
size: .
CDR3: CATSRDLPGGVTGELFF
DNA: TGTGCCACCAGCAGAGATCTGCCGGGAGGTGTCACCGGGGAGCTGTTTTTT

D: .
J: TRBJ1-5
V: TRBV6-1
size: .
CDR3: CASRKVTGSGQPQHF
DNA: TGTGCCAGTCGCAAAGTTACAGGTTCGGGTCAGCCCCAGCATTTT

D: .
J: TRBJ2-2
V: TRBV28
size: .
CDR3: CASSIRLWLNTGELFF
DNA: TGTGCCAGCAGTATCCGTCTGTGGCTGAACACCGGGGAGCTGTTTTTT

D: TRBD1
J: TRBJ1-4
V: TRBV5-8
size: .
CDR3: CASSLARRGSNEKLFF
DNA: TGTGCCAGCAGCTTGGCCCGCAGGGGGTCTAATGAAAAACTGTTTTTT

D: .
J: TRBJ2-7
V: TRBV2
size: .
CDR3: CASSGVGLEQYF
DNA: TGTGCCAGCAGTGGTGTTGGACTCGAGCAGTACTTC

D: TRBD2
J: TRBJ2-7
V: TRBV5-1
size: .
CDR3: CASSLGGSSSYEQYF
DNA: TGCGCCAGCAGCTTAGGCGGGAGTAGCTCCTACGAGCAGTACTTC

D: TRBD2
J: TRBJ2-5
V: TRBV5-1
size: .
CDR3: CASSLGAGDKETQYF
DNA: TGCGCCAGCAGCTTGGGAGCGGGAGACAAAGAGACCCAGTACTTC

D: .
J: TRBJ2-3
V: TRBV28
size: .
CDR3: CASSLKYPASPDTQYF
DNA: TGTGCCAGCAGTTTAAAGTATCCAGCTAGTCCAGATACGCAGTATTTT

D: .
J: TRBJ1-1
V: TRBV7-3
size: .
CDR3: CASSLEGNTEAFF
DNA: TGTGCCAGCAGTCTGGAGGGGAACACTGAAGCTTTCTTT

D: TRBD1
J: TRBJ2-7
V: TRBV2
size: once
CDR3: CASRSPGQGYEQYF
DNA: TGTGCCAGCAGAAGCCCGGGACAGGGATACGAGCAGTACTTC

D: TRBD1
J: TRBJ2-3
V: TRBV5-4
size: many
CDR3: CASSLDRGATDTQYF
DNA: TGTGCCAGCAGTTTGGACAGGGGGGCAACAGATACGCAGTATTTT

D: .
J: TRBJ2-3
V: TRBV28
size: .
CDR3: CASRLEGTDTQYF
DNA: TGTGCCAGCCGACTTGAGGGTACAGATACGCAGTATTTT

D: TRBD1
J: TRBJ1-5
V: TRBV28
size: .
CDR3: CASSMGQFNQPQHF
DNA: TGTGCCAGCAGTATGGGACAGTTCAATCAGCCCCAGCATTTT

D: .
J: TRBJ2-5
V: TRBV9
size: once
CDR3: CASSVGLPTGTQYF
DNA: TGTGCCAGCAGCGTAGGGCTTCCAACGGGGACCCAGTACTTC

D: .
J: TRBJ2-3
V: TRBV5-1
size: few
CDR3: CASSVNTDTQYF
DNA: TGCGCCAGCAGCGTCAACACAGATACGCAGTATTTT

D: .
J: TRBJ2-7
V: TRBV27
size: .
CDR3: CASSWGPSSYEQYF
DNA: TGTGCCAGCAGTTGGGGCCCGAGCTCCTACGAGCAGTACTTC

D: TRBD1
J: TRBJ1-3
V: TRBV6-1
size: .
CDR3: CASSEFTGGYSGNTIYF
DNA: TGTGCCAGCAGTGAGTTCACAGGGGGTTATTCTGGAAACACCATATATTTT

D: TRBD2
J: TRBJ2-7
V: TRBV6-6
size: .
CDR3: CASSYGTSDYEQYF
DNA: TGTGCCAGCAGTTACGGGACTAGCGACTACGAGCAGTACTTC

D: .
J: TRBJ2-6
V: TRBV2
size: .
CDR3: CASSLRGTEANVLTF
DNA: TGTGCCAGCAGTTTAAGAGGCACTGAGGCCAACGTCCTGACTTTC

D: .
J: TRBJ2-5
V: TRBV2
size: .
CDR3: CASSELGGFRETQYF
DNA: TGTGCCAGCAGTGAACTTGGCGGCTTTAGGGAGACCCAGTACTTC

D: .
J: TRBJ1-1
V: TRBV27
size: .
CDR3: CASSSITARNTEAFF
DNA: TGTGCCAGCAGTTCGATTACAGCCAGGAACACTGAAGCTTTCTTT

D: TRBD1
J: TRBJ1-3
V: TRBV28
size: .
CDR3: CASSLSGTGAGTGNTIYF
DNA: TGTGCCAGCAGTTTATCTGGGACAGGGGCCGGAACTGGAAACACCATATATTTT

D: .
J: TRBJ2-2
V: TRBV5-6
size: .
CDR3: CASSLVGVFSGELFF
DNA: TGTGCCAGCAGCTTGGTGGGAGTGTTTTCCGGGGAGCTGTTTTTT

D: .
J: TRBJ1-5
V: TRBV6-5
size: .
CDR3: CASSPAGGNQPQHF
DNA: TGTGCCAGCAGCCCCGCAGGGGGCAATCAGCCCCAGCATTTT

D: TRBD2
J: TRBJ2-7
V: TRBV2
size: .
CDR3: CASTITRPTSGTAYEQYF
DNA: TGTGCCAGCACTATCACTAGGCCAACTAGCGGGACTGCCTACGAGCAGTACTTC

D: .
J: TRBJ1-1
V: TRBV7-8
size: .
CDR3: CATRVSLNTEAFF
DNA: TGTGCCACTCGAGTTAGCTTAAACACTGAAGCTTTCTTT